The 10 T cell receptor beta chains listed next were all sequenced from one sample in a study of blood T cell repertoires in COVID-19 (dated by TCRdb to 2018 to 2020). Library preparation used the immunoSEQ multiplex PCR assay. TCRdb mirrors the immuneACCESS table, restricted to in-frame sequences. Some clones are absent from its copies; in checked studies, under half trace to an unresolved V gene, and the reason for the others is unknown. Across this sample there are about 82,000 clones, with around four fifths seen only once. 18% of the sample comes from the top ten. Sequencing used peripheral blood. The receptor source for this set is an older man with active or convalescent COVID-19.

The chain is built from TRBV14 and TRBJ2-1; tentatively, D is TRBD2 (5 bases). The CDR3 covers 12 residues. V lost 4 bases to trimming and J lost 5 bases, with 6 bases between them. Germline V gives CDR1 SGHDN, CDR2 FVKESK. CDR3 DNA sequence: TGTGCCAGCAGCCTACTAGACAATGAGCAGTTCTTC. Protein: CASSLLDNEQFF.

The chain has TRBV19 and TRBJ1-2; 9 bases are a match to TRBD1. Germline V gives CDR1 LNHDA, CDR2 SQIVND (reference sequence). The CDR3 length is 13 residues. The V and J ends lost 10 bases and 6 bases, in that order; junction bases with no gene match: 9. CDR3 sequence (DNA): TGTGCCACACACAGGGGGCGGAGAGATGGCTACACCTTC. It translates to CATHRGRRDGYTF.

The rearrangement joins TRBV11-2 to TRBJ2-5; D uncertain. The germline V and J ends were trimmed by 5 bases and 5 bases, with 9 bases remaining between them. Looked up from germline, CDR1 is SGHAT and CDR2 is FQNNGV. This CDR3 is built from 12 residues. The CDR3 DNA sequence: TGTGCCAGCAGCCTACAGAGTGAGACCCAGTACTTC. This codes for CASSLQSETQYF. The whole variable domain, filled in from reference TRBV11-2 and TRBJ2-5, reads EAGVAQSPRYKIIEKRQSVAFWCNPISGHATLYWYQQILGQGPKLLIQFQNNGVVDDSQLPKDRFSAERLKGVDSTLKIQPAKLEDSAVYLCASSLQSETQYFGPGTRLLVL.

The genes are TRBV2 and TRBJ2-5; D is perhaps TRBD2 (6 bases). CDR1 and CDR2 from the germline V gene are SNHLY and FYNNEI. The germline V and J ends were trimmed by 4 bases and 9 bases, with 21 bases remaining between them. The CDR3 spans 15 residues. Here the CDR3 reads CASSARPPGVGAQYF. The CDR3 DNA reads as TGTGCCAGCAGTGCACGTCCACCGGGGGTTGGAGCCCAGTACTTC. Supplemented by reference TRBV2 and TRBJ2-5, the full variable domain reads EPEVTQTPSHQVTQMGQEVILRCVPISNHLYFYWYRQILGQKVEFLVSFYNNEISEKSEIFDDQFSVERPDGSNFTLKIRSTKLEDSAMYFCASSARPPGVGAQYFGPGTRLLVL.

J is TRBJ2-3 and V is TRBV3-1 (or the pseudogene TRBV3-2), with no clear D. Germline assignment: CDR1 LGHDT and CDR2 YNNKEL (reference sequence). This CDR3 region has 13 residues. The ends were cut back, 4 bases at V and 4 bases at J, with 9 bases in the middle. CDR3 protein: CASSRTVADTQYF. The CDR3 DNA follows: TGTGCCAGCAGCCGTACAGTGGCAGATACGCAGTATTTT.

V and J are TRBV4-1 and TRBJ2-1, with 12 bases identical to TRBD2. With 4 bases clipped from V and 7 bases from J, the junction kept 14 bases outside the gene matches. Germline V gene data show CDR1 as MGHRA and CDR2 as YSYEKL. The CDR3 is made up of 18 amino acids. The CDR3 DNA reads as TGCGCCAGCAGCCGTCGACTAGCGGGAGATACTGGGGGAAATGAGCAGTTCTTC. Translated: CASSRRLAGDTGGNEQFF.

The chain links TRBV18 to TRBJ2-1; TRBD2 agrees at 7 bases. V lost 1 base to trimming and J lost 3 bases; unmatched junction nucleotides: 6. The germline V gene encodes CDR1 KGHSH and CDR2 LQKENI. The CDR3 contains 16 residues. The CDR3 DNA reads TGTGCCAGCTCACCACGAGGCGGGGGAGGCTACAATGAGCAGTTCTTC. Amino acid sequence: CASSPRGGGGYNEQFF.

This chain connects TRBV24-1 to TRBJ2-5; 7 bases match TRBD2. CDR3 length equals 12 residues. Losses at the gene ends were 7 bases for V and 2 bases for J; bases not matched to a gene: 0. Germline CDR1 reads KGHDR; CDR2 reads SFDVKD. The chain's CDR3 is CATSGGQETQYF. In DNA form, the CDR3 reads TGTGCCACCAGCGGGGGGCAAGAGACCCAGTACTTC.

V is TRBV30 and J is TRBJ2-5; TRBD2 might be the D (7 bases). There are 13 residues in the CDR3. The germline CDR1 and CDR2 sequences are GTSNPN and SVGIG (reference sequence). V was pared by 0 bases and J by 9 bases, with 14 bases between. CDR3 DNA: TGTGCCTGGAGTGTAGGGGGGGCGGAGGCCCAGTACTTC. Protein product: CAWSVGGAEAQYF. Full variable domain (outside the CDR3, taken from reference TRBV30 and TRBJ2-5): SQTIHQWPATLVQPVGSPLSLECTVEGTSNPNLYWYRQAAGRGLQLLFYSVGIGQISSEVPQNLSASRPQDRQFILSSKKLLLSDSGFYLCAWSVGGAEAQYFGPGTRLLVL.

J is TRBJ2-6 and V is TRBV20-1; D gene uncertain. Deletions cut 3 bases from V and 1 base from J, with 7 bases between. This CDR3 region has 14 residues. Germline CDR1 is DFQATT and CDR2 is SNEGSKA (reference sequence). CDR3 nucleotide sequence: TGCAGTGCTAGTCGTCAGTCTGGGGCCAACGTCCTGACTTTC. This encodes CSASRQSGANVLTF.